These 31 T cell receptor beta chains share one sample of origin, sequenced in a study of STAT5B mutations in CD4+ large granular lymphocyte leukemia. Produced via immunoSEQ multiplex PCR; TCRdb's table is partial and in-frame only. The sample yields about 40,000 clones, roughly 76% seen once. Specimen: CD4+ T cells from blood buffy coats. All receptors derive from a human donor in good health.

This clone has a handful of counts. The J gene is TRBJ1-1, the V gene TRBV19; D possibly corresponds to TRBD1 (6 bases). V shed 3 bases and J shed 2 bases, with 10 bases lying between them. The CDR3 extends over 14 amino acids. CDR1 and CDR2 from the germline V gene are LNHDA and SQIVND (reference sequence). CDR3 sequence: CASSIGGFNTEAFF. For the CDR3, the DNA is TGTGCCAGTAGTATCGGGGGCTTTAACACTGAAGCTTTCTTT.

The V gene is TRBV11-2, the J gene TRBJ1-1, with D unclear. The CDR3 is 15 residues long. Germline V CDR1 and CDR2: SGHAT, FQNNGV. Trimming stripped 5 bases from V and 0 bases from J, with 13 bases between. CDR3 DNA: TGTGCCAGCAGCCTGCTGCGGGGAGTGAACACTGAAGCTTTCTTT. Translation: CASSLLRGVNTEAFF.

The chain has TRBV5-6 and TRBJ2-3; TRBD2 agrees at 8 bases. Germline V gives CDR1 SGHDT, CDR2 YYEEEE. V dropped 4 bases and J dropped 0; count of bases not matched to a gene: 4. This CDR3 comprises 15 residues. The CDR3 loop is CASSPGGASTDTQYF. The CDR3, as DNA: TGTGCCAGCAGCCCCGGGGGGGCTAGCACAGATACGCAGTATTTT.

V is TRBV5-1 and J is TRBJ2-6, with D unclear. V lost 3 bases and J lost 3, with 7 bases in between. Looked up from germline, CDR1 is SGHRS and CDR2 is YFSETQ. The CDR3 covers 14 residues. The CDR3 sequence is CASSYVGGANVLTF. CDR3 nucleotides: TGCGCCAGCAGCTATGTAGGTGGGGCCAACGTCCTGACTTTC.

V gene TRBV6-5 combines with J gene TRBJ1-1; D is unclear. The CDR3 is 14 residues long. V was trimmed by 6 bases and J by 2 bases, leaving 13 bases between them. The germline CDR1 and CDR2 sequences are MNHEY and SVGAGI. The CDR3 DNA follows: TGTGCCAGCAGCCAACAGATACCCAACACTGAAGCTTTCTTT. Protein: CASSQQIPNTEAFF.

The chain recombines TRBV11-3 with TRBJ1-2; tentative D call: TRBD1 (5 bases). This CDR3 spans 14 amino acids. Trimming took 5 bases from V and 4 from J, leaving 14 bases between them. Germline values: CDR1 SGHNT, CDR2 YENEEA. CDR3 in amino acids: CASSPTESPYGYTF. In nucleotides, the CDR3 is TGTGCCAGCAGCCCGACAGAGTCGCCCTATGGCTACACCTTC.

A few counts support this clone. DNA for the CDR3: TGTGCCAGCTCACCATCAAACCCCGCACCCAACACTGAAGCTTTCTTT. The encoded protein is CASSPSNPAPNTEAFF. The V call is TRBV18, the J call TRBJ1-1; no clear D. The CDR3 runs 16 residues. CDR1 and CDR2 from the germline V gene are KGHSH and LQKENI. V was pared by 2 bases and J by 2 bases, with 15 bases between.

Only one count was recorded for this clone. J is TRBJ1-4 and V is TRBV27; D is uncertain. V lost 10 bases and J 4 bases, leaving 19 bases between the germline ends. The CDR3 covers 15 residues. Per germline, CDR1 MNHEY and CDR2 SMNVEV (reference sequence). The CDR3 reads CATTTKSRLNEKLFF. CDR3 DNA: TGTGCCACCACCACGAAAAGCAGACTTAATGAAAAACTGTTTTTT.

This clone was picked up one time. This chain links TRBV5-1 with TRBJ1-1, with 11 bases lining up with TRBD1. The V and J ends lost 2 bases and 0 bases, in that order; junction bases with no gene match: 3. Per the germline V gene, CDR1 is SGHRS and CDR2 is YFSETQ. This CDR3 spans 16 amino acids. This CDR3 reads CASSFGGQGVNTEAFF. CDR3 DNA: TGCGCCAGCAGCTTCGGGGGACAGGGGGTGAACACTGAAGCTTTCTTT. Full variable domain (missing parts from reference TRBV5-1 and TRBJ1-1): KAGVTQTPRYLIKTRGQQVTLSCSPISGHRSVSWYQQTPGQGLQFLFEYFSETQRNKGNFPGRFSGRQFSNSRSEMNVSTLELGDSALYLCASSFGGQGVNTEAFFGQGTRLTVV.

J is TRBJ2-7 and V is TRBV19; D is uncertain. Looked up from germline, CDR1 is LNHDA and CDR2 is SQIVND (reference sequence). V lost 5 bases to trimming and J lost 0 bases, with 14 bases between them. The CDR3 has 15 residues. CDR3 loop: CASSPRDTGSYEQYF. CDR3 coding DNA: TGTGCCAGTAGTCCCCGAGACACTGGCTCCTACGAGCAGTACTTC. The whole variable domain, remainder taken from reference TRBV19 and TRBJ2-7, is DGGITQSPKYLFRKEGQNVTLSCEQNLNHDAMYWYRQDPGQGLRLIYYSQIVNDFQKGDIAEGYSVSREKKESFPLTVTSAQKNPTAFYLCASSPRDTGSYEQYFGPGTRLTVT.

This clone was counted between two and nine times. The rearrangement uses TRBV18 and TRBJ1-2; D is unresolved. V lost 2 bases and J 2 bases, leaving 6 bases between the germline ends. CDR1 is KGHSH, CDR2 LQKENI, per germline. The CDR3 runs 13 residues. CDR3 sequence: CASSPGLNYGYTF. CDR3 nucleotides: TGTGCCAGCTCACCAGGGCTGAACTATGGCTACACCTTC. Using reference TRBV18 and TRBJ1-2 for the parts outside the CDR3, the full variable domain is NAGVMQNPRHLVRRRGQEARLRCSPMKGHSHVYWYRQLPEEGLKFMVYLQKENIIDESGMPKERFSAEFPKEGPSILRIQQVVRGDSAAYFCASSPGLNYGYTFGSGTRLTVV.

This chain links TRBV28 with TRBJ2-1; TRBD2 is a possible D gene (5 bases). Trimming stripped 8 bases from V and 6 bases from J, with 14 bases between. Germline V gives CDR1 MDHEN, CDR2 SYDVKM. The CDR3 runs 13 residues. The CDR3 nucleotides read TGTGCCAGCGCCCAGAGGGCCCCCAATGAGCAGTTCTTC. It yields the protein CASAQRAPNEQFF.

V and J are TRBV5-4 and TRBJ2-5, with 12 bases lining up with TRBD1. Germline CDR1 is SGHNT and CDR2 is YYREEE (reference sequence). This CDR3 spans 15 amino acids. J gave up 6 bases and V 3 bases, and 6 bases lay outside the gene matches. The CDR3 DNA reads TGTGCCAGCAGCTCGGGACAGGGGGCATTGAAGACCCAGTACTTC. It is translated as CASSSGQGALKTQYF.

In its sample, this clone was seen a few times. The V call is TRBV11-1, the J call TRBJ1-1; D possibly corresponds to TRBD1 (5 bases). V lost 3 bases and J 8 bases, leaving 16 bases between the germline ends. Per the germline V gene, CDR1 is SGHAT and CDR2 is FQDESV (reference sequence). CDR3 length: 14 residues. The CDR3 region has the DNA TGTGCCAGCAGCTTCATTGGGACGGGAACAGAAGCTTTCTTT. It specifies CASSFIGTGTEAFF.

The rearrangement joins TRBV4-2 to TRBJ1-1, with 7 bases fitting TRBD1. V shed 3 bases and J 5 bases; nucleotides not matched to a gene: 9. This CDR3 contains 15 residues. Germline CDR1 LGHNA, CDR2 YNFKEQ. In nucleotides, the CDR3 is TGTGCCAGCAGCCAGTTGGACAGGTTTTTGACTGAAGCTTTCTTT. Its translation is CASSQLDRFLTEAFF.

CDR3 protein: CASRLWGGPSSSYEQYF. The DNA of the CDR3 is TGTGCCAGCAGGCTCTGGGGGGGACCCTCGAGCTCCTACGAGCAGTACTTC. The rearrangement joins TRBV27 to TRBJ2-7; TRBD2 agrees at 7 bases. V shed 6 bases and J 0 bases; nucleotides not matched to a gene: 14. CDR1 MNHEY and CDR2 SMNVEV come from the germline V gene (reference sequence). The CDR3 runs to 17 residues.

This sequence joins TRBV7-3 and TRBJ1-1; D unclear. The CDR3 is made up of 13 amino acids. Trimming left V 3 bases short and J 6 bases short, with 11 bases between. Germline V gene lookup returns CDR1 SGHTA and CDR2 FQGTGA. The CDR3 reads CASSLSEVAEAFF. CDR3 bases: TGTGCCAGCAGCTTGTCGGAGGTCGCTGAAGCTTTCTTT.

This clone was detected only a few times. The chain couples TRBV10-1 to TRBJ1-5; D remains ambiguous. CDR3 length: 14 residues. The germline CDR1 and CDR2 sequences are WNHNN and SYGVQD (reference sequence). The V and J ends lost 5 bases and 2 bases respectively, with 10 bases between them. This chain's CDR3 is CASSSGRGNQPQHF. The CDR3 region has the DNA TGCGCCAGCAGTTCCGGACGTGGCAATCAGCCCCAGCATTTT.

The chain links TRBV5-6 to TRBJ1-4, with 10 bases identical to TRBD1. The V gene's germline CDR1 is SGHDT and CDR2 YYEEEE. With 0 bases clipped from V and 8 bases from J, the junction kept 1 base outside the gene matches. This CDR3 is 14 amino acids long. The CDR3 is CASSLGDRGEKLFF. The CDR3 bases are TGTGCCAGCAGCTTGGGGGACAGGGGCGAAAAACTGTTTTTT.

This rearrangement joins TRBV5-1 to TRBJ2-7, with D perhaps TRBD1 or TRBD2 (5 bases each). The CDR3 runs 12 residues. Trimming shortened V by 0 bases and J by 6 bases, and 7 bases separated the two germline ends. Germline V lookup: CDR1 SGHRS, CDR2 YFSETQ. As DNA, the CDR3 is TGCGCCAGCAGCTTGGAGGGACCCGAGCAGTACTTC. Its translation is CASSLEGPEQYF.

This sequence joins TRBV30 and TRBJ1-1, with D unresolved. Looked up from germline, CDR1 is GTSNPN and CDR2 is SVGIG (reference sequence). This CDR3 region has 14 residues. Trimming removed 1 base from V and 4 bases from J, with 13 bases in between. The CDR3 region has the DNA TGTGCCTGGAGTGCCGGCCTGAGGAGCACTGAAGCTTTCTTT. As protein: CAWSAGLRSTEAFF.

As concerns this clone: Compared with germline, one end of the junction differs, possibly owing to a read error. The chain employs TRBV7-7 and TRBJ2-1; D unresolved. CDR1 and CDR2 from the germline V gene are SSHAT and FNYEAQ (reference sequence). CDR3 length: 16 amino acids. This chain's CDR3 is CASSLGCQSSYNEQFF. The DNA for the CDR3 is TGTGCTAGCAGCTTAGGATGCCAGAGCTCCTACAATGAGCAGTTCTTC.

The CDR3 loop reads CASSELGGTGFNEKLFF. The CDR3, as DNA: TGTGCCAGCAGTGAATTGGGGGGGACAGGATTTAATGAAAAACTGTTTTTT. V and J are TRBV25-1 and TRBJ1-4; 8 bases are shared with TRBD1. The CDR3 consists of 17 residues. CDR1 and CDR2 (germline): MGHDK, SYGVNS. J lost 4 bases, V lost 1 base, and 8 bases had no gene match.

This chain uses TRBV19 with TRBJ2-2, with no clear D. Germline V gives CDR1 LNHDA, CDR2 SQIVND (reference sequence). This CDR3 is built from 11 residues. The germline V and J ends were trimmed by 4 bases and 6 bases, with 3 bases remaining between them. This CDR3 reads CASSRSGELFF. CDR3 sequence (DNA): TGTGCCAGTAGTAGATCCGGGGAGCTGTTTTTT.

The chain uses TRBV10-3 and TRBJ2-7; 11 bases fit TRBD2. V lost 3 bases and J lost 1; bases outside the gene matches: 2. The CDR3 length is 15 residues. In germline, CDR1 is ENHRY, CDR2 SYGVKD. CDR3 DNA sequence: TGTGCCATCAGTGATACTAGCGGGGGTTCCTACGAGCAGTACTTC. Protein sequence: CAISDTSGGSYEQYF.

The gene calls are TRBV9 and TRBJ1-3; D ambiguous. The CDR3 extends over 15 amino acids. The V end lost 2 bases, the J end lost 0 bases, and 9 bases lay between the germline ends. Germline values: CDR1 SGDLS, CDR2 YYNGEE. In DNA form, the CDR3 reads TGTGCCAGCAGCGTCGGGATGAGCTCTGGAAACACCATATATTTT. This sequence encodes CASSVGMSSGNTIYF.

The chain uses TRBV4-2 and TRBJ1-4, with D tentatively TRBD1 (5 bases). The germline V and J ends were trimmed by 0 bases and 6 bases, with 5 bases remaining between them. Germline loops: CDR1 LGHNA, CDR2 YNFKEQ. This CDR3 comprises 13 residues. DNA of the CDR3: TGTGCCAGCAGCCAAGAAGGGGATGAAAAACTGTTTTTT. It codes for CASSQEGDEKLFF.

V is TRBV11-1 and J is TRBJ1-5; D gene ambiguous. Germline assignment: CDR1 SGHAT and CDR2 FQDESV (reference sequence). Trimming shortened V by 2 bases and J by 7 bases, and 9 bases separated the two germline ends. This CDR3 comprises 13 residues. This CDR3 reads CASSLKEQQPQHF. The CDR3, as DNA: TGTGCCAGCAGCTTAAAGGAGCAACAGCCCCAGCATTTT. The whole variable domain, filled in from reference TRBV11-1 and TRBJ1-5, reads EAEVAQSPRYKITEKSQAVAFWCDPISGHATLYWYRQILGQGPELLVQFQDESVVDDSQLPKDRFSAERLKGVDSTLKIQPAELGDSAMYLCASSLKEQQPQHFGDGTRLSIL.

This chain links TRBV30 with TRBJ2-5; a weak D match, TRBD2 (6 bases). Deletions cut 7 bases from V and 1 base from J, with 10 bases between. Germline-derived CDR1 and CDR2 are GTSNPN and SVGIG (reference sequence). This CDR3 is 12 amino acids long. The CDR3 loop is CAFRDFQETQYF. In DNA form, the CDR3 reads TGTGCCTTCCGGGACTTCCAAGAGACCCAGTACTTC.

The chain carries TRBV7-8 and TRBJ1-1; no reliable D call. The CDR3 sequence is 13 residues long. Between the trimmed V and J ends, which lost 5 bases and 6 bases, there was a span of 13 bases. Per the germline V gene, CDR1 is SGHVS and CDR2 is FQNEAQ. The CDR3 spells CASSPQLGAEAFF. CDR3 sequence (DNA): TGTGCCAGCAGCCCCCAGCTTGGGGCTGAAGCTTTCTTT.

The gene calls are TRBV5-1 and TRBJ2-5; D gene ambiguous. Trimming left V 1 base short and J 0 bases short, with 1 base between. Germline assignment: CDR1 SGHRS and CDR2 YFSETQ. The CDR3 is 12 residues long. The CDR3 DNA sequence: TGCGCCAGCAGCTTGAACCAAGAGACCCAGTACTTC. The encoded protein is CASSLNQETQYF.